This record looks at one TCR beta chain sequence and its context. Its antigen is unknown. Trimming cost V 0 bases and J 7 bases, with 13 bases left between them. This CDR3 comprises 15 residues. Germline V gene lookup returns CDR1 LGHNA and CDR2 YSLEER. The assay was immunoSEQ multiplex PCR, and TCRdb's table has in-frame clones only and misses some. The sample has 90,000 to 110,000 clones; about nine tenths are singletons. This sample was taken from a study of PD-1 blockade in classical Hodgkin lymphoma. Notes on the study in general: Those starting nivolumab under 1 year post-ASCT were excluded. TCR diversity in CD4+, not CD8+, cells rose significantly by C4D1.

Specified time point: cycle 4 day 1 (C4D1), after less than 7 weeks of nivolumab. Every one of the patients relapsed after autologous stem cell transplantation (brentuximab vedotin exposure was variable). Each best response was a complete response, a partial response or progressive disease. The source was peripheral blood mononuclear cells (PBMCs), collected before the fourth cycle of nivolumab. The source is a human donor with classical Hodgkin lymphoma. The chain employs TRBV4-3 and TRBJ2-1; a weak D match, TRBD1 (5 bases). CDR3 nucleotide sequence: TGCGCCAGCAGCCAAGAAGTAAGGGGCAGGAATGAGCAGTTCTTC. Translating gives CASSQEVRGRNEQFF.